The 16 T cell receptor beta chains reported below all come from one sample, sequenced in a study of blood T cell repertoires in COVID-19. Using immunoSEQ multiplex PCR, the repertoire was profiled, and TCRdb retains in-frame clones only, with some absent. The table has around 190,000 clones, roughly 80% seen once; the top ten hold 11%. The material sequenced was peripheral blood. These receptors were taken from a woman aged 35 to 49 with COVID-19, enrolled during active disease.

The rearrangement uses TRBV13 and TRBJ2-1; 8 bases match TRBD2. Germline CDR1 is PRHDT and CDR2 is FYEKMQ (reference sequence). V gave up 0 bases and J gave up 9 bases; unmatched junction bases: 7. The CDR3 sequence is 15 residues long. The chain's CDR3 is CASSLGGLALGEQFF. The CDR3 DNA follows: TGTGCCAGCAGCTTAGGCGGACTAGCTTTGGGTGAGCAGTTCTTC.

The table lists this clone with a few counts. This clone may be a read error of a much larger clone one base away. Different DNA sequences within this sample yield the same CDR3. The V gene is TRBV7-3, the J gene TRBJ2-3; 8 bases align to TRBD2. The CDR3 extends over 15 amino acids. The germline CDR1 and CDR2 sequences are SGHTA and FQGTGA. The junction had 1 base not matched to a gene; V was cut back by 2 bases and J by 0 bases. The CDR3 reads CASSLAGGSTDTQYF. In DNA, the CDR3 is TGTGCCAGCAGCTTAGCGGGGGGAAGCACAGATACGCAGTATTTT. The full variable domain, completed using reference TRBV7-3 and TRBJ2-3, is GAGVSQTPSNKVTEKGKYVELRCDPISGHTALYWYRQSLGQGPEFLIYFQGTGAADDSGLPNDRFFAVRPEGSVSTLKIQRTERGDSAVYLCASSLAGGSTDTQYFGPGTRLTVL.

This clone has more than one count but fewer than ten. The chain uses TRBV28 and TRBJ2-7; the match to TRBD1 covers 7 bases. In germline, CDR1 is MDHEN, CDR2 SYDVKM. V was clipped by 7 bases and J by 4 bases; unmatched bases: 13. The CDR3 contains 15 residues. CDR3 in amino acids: CASMDPGQAVYEQYF. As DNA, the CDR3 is TGTGCCAGCATGGATCCAGGACAGGCGGTTTACGAGCAGTACTTC.

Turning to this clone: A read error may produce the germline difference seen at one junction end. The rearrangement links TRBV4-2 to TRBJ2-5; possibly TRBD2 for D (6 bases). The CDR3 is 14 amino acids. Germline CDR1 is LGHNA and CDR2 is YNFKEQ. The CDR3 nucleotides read TGTGCCAGCAGCCAAGATCAATCGCTGGCTAGGAGGGACTTC. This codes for CASSQDQSLARRDF.

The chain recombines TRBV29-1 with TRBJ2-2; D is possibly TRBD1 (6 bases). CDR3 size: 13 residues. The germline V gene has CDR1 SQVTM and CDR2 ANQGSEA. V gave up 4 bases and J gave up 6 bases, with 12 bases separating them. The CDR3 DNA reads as TGCAGCGTTGGTAACAGGGTAGCCGGGGAGCTGTTTTTT. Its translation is CSVGNRVAGELFF.

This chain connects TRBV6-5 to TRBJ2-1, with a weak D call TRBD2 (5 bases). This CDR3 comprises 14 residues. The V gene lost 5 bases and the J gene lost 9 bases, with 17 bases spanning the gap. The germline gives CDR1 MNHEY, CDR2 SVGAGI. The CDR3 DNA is TGTGCCAGCAGTAACACGGCGGGCTTGGCTGAGCAGTTCTTC. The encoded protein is CASSNTAGLAEQFF.

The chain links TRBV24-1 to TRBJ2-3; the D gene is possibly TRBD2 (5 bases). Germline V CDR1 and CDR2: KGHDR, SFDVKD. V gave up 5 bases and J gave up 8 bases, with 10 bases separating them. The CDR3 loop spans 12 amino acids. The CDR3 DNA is TGTGCCACCAGTGTGGGGAGTACTACGCAGTATTTT. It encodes CATSVGSTTQYF.

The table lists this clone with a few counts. The CDR3 DNA reads TGTGCCAGCAGTCCTCTTGGAGGGAGGGGCTATGAGCAGTTCTTC. This codes for CASSPLGGRGYEQFF. The genes are TRBV25-1 and TRBJ2-1, with 7 bases aligning to TRBD2. CDR3 length equals 15 residues. The V and J ends lost 5 bases and 8 bases, in that order; junction bases with no gene match: 12. The germline V gene encodes CDR1 MGHDK and CDR2 SYGVNS.

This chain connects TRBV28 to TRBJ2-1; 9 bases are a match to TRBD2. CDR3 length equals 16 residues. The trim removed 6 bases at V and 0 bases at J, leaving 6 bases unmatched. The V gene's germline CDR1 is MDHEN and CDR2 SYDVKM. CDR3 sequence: CASRLAGRHSYNEQFF. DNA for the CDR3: TGTGCCAGCAGACTAGCGGGTAGACACTCCTACAATGAGCAGTTCTTC.

The CDR3 protein is CASSPWASGVTDTQYF. In nucleotides, the CDR3 is TGTGCCAGCAGCCCTTGGGCTAGCGGGGTAACAGATACGCAGTATTTT. The chain recombines TRBV3-1 (or the pseudogene TRBV3-2) with TRBJ2-3, with 9 bases matching TRBD2. The CDR3 is made up of 16 amino acids. Germline CDR1 LGHDT, CDR2 YNNKEL (reference sequence). V dropped 4 bases and J dropped 3; count of bases not matched to a gene: 8.

CDR3: CASSSGTRDTGELFF. The CDR3 DNA reads TGTGCCAGCAGTTCCGGGACAAGAGACACCGGGGAGCTGTTTTTT. The chain links TRBV6-5 to TRBJ2-2; D perhaps matches TRBD1 (6 bases). This CDR3 comprises 15 residues. V was cut by 4 bases and J by 3 bases, with 12 bases left in between. Per the germline V gene, CDR1 is MNHEY and CDR2 is SVGAGI.

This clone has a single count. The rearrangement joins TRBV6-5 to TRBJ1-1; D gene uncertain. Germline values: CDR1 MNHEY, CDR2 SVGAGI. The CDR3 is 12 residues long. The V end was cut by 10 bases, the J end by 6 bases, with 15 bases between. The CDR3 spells CATADGASEAFF. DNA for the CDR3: TGTGCCACAGCGGACGGCGCCTCTGAAGCTTTCTTT.

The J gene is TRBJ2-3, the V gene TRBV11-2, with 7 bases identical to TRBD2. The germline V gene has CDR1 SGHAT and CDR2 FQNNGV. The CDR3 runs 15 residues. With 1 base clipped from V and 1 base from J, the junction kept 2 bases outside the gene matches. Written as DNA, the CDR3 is TGTGCCAGCAGCTTAGCAGGACTAGGCACAGATACGCAGTATTTT. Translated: CASSLAGLGTDTQYF.

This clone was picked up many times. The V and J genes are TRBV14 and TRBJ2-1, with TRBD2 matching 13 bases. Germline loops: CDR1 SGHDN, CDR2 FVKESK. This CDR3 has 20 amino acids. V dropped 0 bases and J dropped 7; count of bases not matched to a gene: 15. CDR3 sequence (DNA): TGTGCCAGCAGCCAAGATTGGCGTTCTCGGACTAGCGGGAGTTTAAATGAGCAGTTCTTC. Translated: CASSQDWRSRTSGSLNEQFF.

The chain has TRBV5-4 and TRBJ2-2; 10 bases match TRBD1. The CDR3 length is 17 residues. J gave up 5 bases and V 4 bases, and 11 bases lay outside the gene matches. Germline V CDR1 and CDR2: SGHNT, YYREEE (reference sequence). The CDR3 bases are TGTGCCAGCAGCAATCCCGGGACAGGGGTTATAACCGGGGAGCTGTTTTTT. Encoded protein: CASSNPGTGVITGELFF.

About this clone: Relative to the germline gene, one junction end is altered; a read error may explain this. DNA for the CDR3: TGTGCCAGCAGCTGGGACACCGAAGCTTTCTTT. Residues: CASSWDTEAFF. The J gene is TRBJ1-1, the V gene TRBV7-9; perhaps TRBD1 as D (6 bases). The CDR3 has 11 amino acids. Per the germline V gene, CDR1 is SEHNR and CDR2 is FQNEAQ (reference sequence).